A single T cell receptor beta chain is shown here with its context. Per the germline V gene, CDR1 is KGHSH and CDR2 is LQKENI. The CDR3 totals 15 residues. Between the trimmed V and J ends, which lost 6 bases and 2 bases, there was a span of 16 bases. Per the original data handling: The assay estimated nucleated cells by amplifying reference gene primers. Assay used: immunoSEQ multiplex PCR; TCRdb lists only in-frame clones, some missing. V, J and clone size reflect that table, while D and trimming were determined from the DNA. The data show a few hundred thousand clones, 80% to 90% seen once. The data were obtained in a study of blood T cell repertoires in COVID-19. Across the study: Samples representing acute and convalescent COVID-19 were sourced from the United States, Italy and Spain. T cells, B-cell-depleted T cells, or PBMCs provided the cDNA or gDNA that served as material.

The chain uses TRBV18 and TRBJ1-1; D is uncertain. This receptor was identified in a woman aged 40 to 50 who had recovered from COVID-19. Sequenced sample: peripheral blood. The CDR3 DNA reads TGTGCCAGCTCCCCCATGGTGGCACCCAACACTGAAGCTTTCTTT. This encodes CASSPMVAPNTEAFF.